One and the same sample provided the 17 T cell receptor beta chains below, sequenced in a study of spatial heterogeneity in lung cancer. General observations from the study: One measure, the expanded intratumoral alpha and beta TCR count, tracked tumor mutation counts.

Which antigens these TCRs recognize remains unknown. Regarding time point: sample taken at primary tumor resection. TCRdb re-called the 5' RACE reads with MiXCR, one entry per CDR3 protein. The sample has thousands of distinct CDR3 sequences, about 9.4% seen once. Sequenced material: lung tumor tissue, taken at surgery. Receptors originate from a female donor with early-stage non-small cell lung cancer.

This clonotype is labeled as medium-sized (0.01 to 0.1%). The CDR3 DNA reads TGCAGCGTTCTCCGCGGGAGCAACACTGAAGCTTTCTTT. Amino acids: CSVLRGSNTEAFF. V and J are TRBV29-1 and TRBJ1-1; unclear D gene. V was cut by 5 bases and J by 2 bases, with 12 bases left in between. Germline CDR1 SQVTM, CDR2 ANQGSEA. The length of the CDR3 is 13 residues. The full variable domain, with the rest looked up from reference TRBV29-1 and TRBJ1-1, is SAVISQKPSRDICQRGTSLTIQCQVDSQVTMMFWYRQQPGQSLTLIATANQGSEATYESGFVIDKFPISRPNLTFSTLTVSNMSPEDSSIYLCSVLRGSNTEAFFGQGTRLTVV.

The chain links TRBV7-8 to TRBJ2-5, with D unclear. The CDR3 length is 14 residues. V was shortened by 0 bases and J by 5 bases, with 10 bases between the two germline ends. CDR1 SGHVS and CDR2 FQNEAQ come from the germline V gene. The CDR3 here is CASSLAGSAETQYF. CDR3 nucleotides: TGTGCCAGCAGCTTAGCGGGGTCAGCCGAGACCCAGTACTTC.

This chain links TRBV5-8 with TRBJ2-3; tentatively, D is TRBD1 (5 bases). The germline CDR1 and CDR2 sequences are SGHTS and YDEGEE. The CDR3 extends over 16 amino acids. Trimming left V 5 bases short and J 2 bases short, with 18 bases between. In DNA form, the CDR3 reads TGTGCCAGCAGATCTGGACAAGCCCCTTCCACAGATACGCAGTATTTT. This encodes CASRSGQAPSTDTQYF.

This clonotype qualifies as medium-sized. The chain is built from TRBV9 and TRBJ2-3, with 10 nucleotides matching TRBD2. This CDR3 has 15 residues. V lost 3 bases to trimming and J lost 3 bases; unmatched junction nucleotides: 4. Germline V CDR1 and CDR2: SGDLS, YYNGEE. DNA of the CDR3: TGTGCCAGCAGCGCTGGACTAGCGGTAACAGATACGCAGTATTTT. Translating it yields CASSAGLAVTDTQYF.

This clonotype showed up just a few times. This sequence joins TRBV7-2 and TRBJ1-1, with D unresolved. Germline V CDR1 and CDR2: SGHTA, FQGNSA. V was shortened by 2 bases and J by 8 bases, with 6 bases between the two germline ends. The CDR3 runs 11 residues. CDR3 nucleotide sequence: TGTGCCAGCAGCTTAAGGAACGAAGCTTTCTTT. Amino acid sequence: CASSLRNEAFF.

By share, this clonotype counts as medium-sized (0.01 to 0.1%). The chain couples TRBV5-1 to TRBJ2-3, with TRBD1 matching 7 bases. Losses at the gene ends were 0 bases for V and 4 bases for J; bases not matched to a gene: 8. The CDR3 covers 16 residues. Germline CDR1 is SGHRS and CDR2 is YFSETQ. CDR3 sequence: CASSLVGTDSSDTQYF. The DNA for the CDR3 is TGCGCCAGCAGCTTGGTGGGGACAGACAGTTCAGATACGCAGTATTTT. The entire variable domain, with the rest obtained from reference TRBV5-1 and TRBJ2-3, is as follows: KAGVTQTPRYLIKTRGQQVTLSCSPISGHRSVSWYQQTPGQGLQFLFEYFSETQRNKGNFPGRFSGRQFSNSRSEMNVSTLELGDSALYLCASSLVGTDSSDTQYFGPGTRLTVL.

This clonotype rates as medium-sized. The chain carries TRBV4-2 and TRBJ2-1; tentatively, D is TRBD2 (5 bases). The CDR3 extends over 15 amino acids. Trimming left V 0 bases short and J 6 bases short, with 12 bases between. In germline, CDR1 is LGHNA, CDR2 YNFKEQ. The CDR3 is CASSQESTLANEQFF. CDR3 bases: TGTGCCAGCAGCCAAGAAAGTACGCTAGCCAATGAGCAGTTCTTC.

In its sample, this clonotype was seen a few times. J is TRBJ2-2 and V is TRBV19, with D possibly TRBD1 on 6 matching bases. V gave up 5 bases and J gave up 5 bases, with 12 bases separating them. CDR3 size: 14 residues. CDR1 and CDR2 (germline): LNHDA, SQIVND (reference sequence). The CDR3 bases are TGTGCCAGTAGTTTGGGGGCAGGGACCGGGGAGCTGTTTTTT. Translated, it gives CASSLGAGTGELFF.

The chain recombines TRBV10-2 with TRBJ1-2, with D uncertain. V was cut by 3 bases and J by 4 bases, with 9 bases left in between. CDR1 and CDR2 (germline): WSHSY, SAAADI. The CDR3 is 13 amino acids. The DNA of the CDR3 is TGCGCCAGCAGTGACGGCCAGGTCTATGGCTACACCTTC. Encoded protein: CASSDGQVYGYTF.

This clonotype counts as medium-sized (0.01 to 0.1%). The rearrangement joins TRBV5-1 to TRBJ2-2; D remains unclear. CDR1 is SGHRS, CDR2 YFSETQ, per germline. The germline V and J ends were trimmed by 0 bases and 4 bases, with 4 bases remaining between them. This CDR3 has 13 residues. The CDR3 reads CASSLEFTGELFF. The CDR3 DNA sequence: TGCGCCAGCAGCTTGGAGTTCACCGGGGAGCTGTTTTTT.

This clonotype qualifies as medium-sized. This chain uses TRBV7-2 with TRBJ1-5; perhaps TRBD1 as D (6 bases). CDR1 is SGHTA, CDR2 FQGNSA, per germline. V lost 5 bases and J 2 bases, leaving 16 bases between the germline ends. The CDR3 covers 16 residues. The CDR3 DNA sequence: TGTGCCAGCAGCCGGGTGGGGGCGAATCGCAATCAGCCCCAGCATTTT. It specifies CASSRVGANRNQPQHF.

In its sample, this clonotype was seen a few times. V usage is TRBV19 and J usage is TRBJ1-2; D remains ambiguous. The ends were cut back, 2 bases at V and 5 bases at J, with 6 bases in the middle. Germline CDR1 is LNHDA and CDR2 is SQIVND (reference sequence). The CDR3 is made up of 12 amino acids. The CDR3 DNA follows: TGTGCCAGTAGTATATCCGTTTATGGCTACACCTTC. It encodes CASSISVYGYTF. The full variable domain, in which reference TRBV19 and TRBJ1-2 provide the parts outside the CDR3, is DGGITQSPKYLFRKEGQNVTLSCEQNLNHDAMYWYRQDPGQGLRLIYYSQIVNDFQKGDIAEGYSVSREKKESFPLTVTSAQKNPTAFYLCASSISVYGYTFGSGTRLTVV.

By share, this clonotype ranks as medium-sized (0.01 to 0.1%). The chain combines TRBV4-3 with TRBJ2-3; TRBD2 aligns across 7 bases. The CDR3 runs to 17 residues. V gave up 0 bases and J gave up 4 bases; unmatched junction bases: 10. The germline V gene has CDR1 LGHNA and CDR2 YSLEER. CDR3 sequence: CASSQDWGGGYADTQYF. DNA of the CDR3: TGCGCCAGCAGCCAAGATTGGGGCGGGGGTTACGCAGATACGCAGTATTTT.

This clonotype was seen a few times. The chain carries TRBV29-1 and TRBJ1-1; no firm D call. Germline V gives CDR1 SQVTM, CDR2 ANQGSEA. The CDR3 runs to 12 residues. Trimming took 4 bases from V and 3 from J, leaving 9 bases between them. CDR3 in amino acids: CSVGKTDTEAFF. The CDR3, as DNA: TGCAGCGTTGGTAAGACCGACACTGAAGCTTTCTTT.

The chain has TRBV20-1 and TRBJ1-2; 8 bases align to TRBD1. This CDR3 comprises 14 residues. The germline gives CDR1 DFQATT, CDR2 SNEGSKA (reference sequence). J lost 3 bases, V lost 6 bases, and 9 bases had no gene match. In DNA, the CDR3 is TGCAGTGCCGGAGTATGGACAGGGCACTATGGCTACACCTTC. It encodes CSAGVWTGHYGYTF.

The table lists this clonotype with a few counts. The chain is built from TRBV11-2 and TRBJ2-2; D may match TRBD1 or TRBD2 (5 bases each). Germline V CDR1 and CDR2: SGHAT, FQNNGV. Trimming removed 5 bases at V and 6 bases at J, with 22 bases between. This CDR3 region has 17 residues. The CDR3 here is CASSPNRDARGAGELFF. The CDR3 nucleotides are TGTGCCAGCAGCCCCAACCGGGACGCACGAGGAGCCGGGGAGCTGTTTTTT.

This clonotype rates as medium-sized. This chain links TRBV7-6 with TRBJ2-3; TRBD2 matches at 13 bases. The V segment lost 5 bases and the J segment 12 bases; nucleotides outside the gene matches: 8. Germline V lookup: CDR1 SGHVS, CDR2 FNYEAQ. The CDR3 is made up of 14 amino acids. CDR3 sequence reads: CASSRGLAGSLQYF. CDR3 in DNA: TGTGCCAGCAGCAGGGGACTAGCGGGGAGCCTCCAGTATTTT. The entire variable domain, with the rest obtained from reference TRBV7-6 and TRBJ2-3, is as follows: GAGVSQSPRYKVTKRGQDVALRCDPISGHVSLYWYRQALGQGPEFLTYFNYEAQQDKSGLPNDRFSAERPEGSISTLTIQRTEQRDSAMYRCASSRGLAGSLQYFGPGTRLTVL.